Below are 22 T cell receptor beta chains sequenced from a single sample in a study of T cell repertoires in ileal Crohn's disease. Time point reported: inflamed ileum from the surgical specimen. Data came from immunoSEQ multiplex PCR; TCRdb stores just in-frame clones and leaves some out. The sample consists of 13,000 or so clones, approximately 80% of them appearing once. Sequencing was performed on ileal tissue. These receptor sequences come from an adult with Crohn's disease.

As regards this clone: One end of the junction is discordant with germline, which a read error may explain. The rearrangement uses TRBV7-7 and TRBJ1-1; 8 nucleotides agree with TRBD1. This CDR3 is built from 13 residues. From germline, CDR1 is SSHAT and CDR2 FNYEAQ (reference sequence). CDR3 nucleotide sequence: TGTGCTAGCAGCCAGGACAGGGACACTGAAGCTTTCTTT. The encoded protein is CASSQDRDTEAFF. Supplemented by reference TRBV7-7 and TRBJ1-1, the full variable domain reads GAGVSQSPRYKVTKRGQDVTLRCDPISSHATLYWYQQALGQGPEFLTYFNYEAQPDKSGLPSDRFSAERPEGSISTLTIQRTEQRDSAMYRCASSQDRDTEAFFGQGTRLTVV.

The genes are TRBV10-1 and TRBJ2-2; no clear D gene. This CDR3 contains 13 residues. V lost 2 bases and J 5 bases, leaving 6 bases between the germline ends. Germline CDR1 WNHNN, CDR2 SYGVQD (reference sequence). In DNA form, the CDR3 reads TGCGCCAGCAGTGAGACAGTTACCGGGGAGCTGTTTTTT. This encodes CASSETVTGELFF.

In this sample, this clone turned up once. The rearrangement links TRBV5-6 to TRBJ1-6, with 8 bases identical to TRBD1. The CDR3 is made up of 16 amino acids. Germline values: CDR1 SGHDT, CDR2 YYEEEE. V was clipped by 4 bases and J by 6 bases; unmatched bases: 9. The CDR3 loop reads CASSVPRGPGNSPLHF. DNA of the CDR3: TGTGCCAGCAGCGTCCCCAGGGGGCCCGGTAATTCACCCCTCCACTTT.

The chain is built from TRBV5-1 and TRBJ1-2; 9 bases line up with TRBD1. CDR3 length equals 18 residues. Germline CDR1 SGHRS, CDR2 YFSETQ. J lost 6 bases, V lost 4 bases, and 19 bases had no gene match. The CDR3 is CASSRSLGQGRADHGYTF. CDR3 DNA sequence: TGCGCCAGCAGCCGTTCCTTGGGACAGGGAAGGGCAGACCATGGCTACACCTTC.

This rearrangement joins TRBV4-1 to TRBJ1-2; no clear D gene. CDR1 and CDR2 (germline): MGHRA, YSYEKL. V was pared by 6 bases and J by 8 bases, with 22 bases between. The CDR3 loop spans 15 amino acids. The DNA for the CDR3 is TGCGCCAGCAGTCTTGACTTGACCTTGATGGACGGCTACACCTTC. It codes for CASSLDLTLMDGYTF.

This chain connects TRBV30 to TRBJ1-3; D remains ambiguous. CDR1 and CDR2 from the germline V gene are GTSNPN and SVGIG (reference sequence). The CDR3 runs to 15 residues. The V gene lost 4 bases and the J gene lost 1 base, with 14 bases spanning the gap. DNA for the CDR3: TGTGCCTGGAACCTTCTTTCACTTTCTGGAAACACCATATATTTT. This encodes CAWNLLSLSGNTIYF.

The rearrangement joins TRBV5-5 to TRBJ1-1, with TRBD1 matching over 11 bases. Germline CDR1 and CDR2: SGHKS and YYEKEE (reference sequence). This CDR3 comprises 18 residues. Trimming took 0 bases from V and 0 from J; bases not matched to a gene: 7. CDR3 in DNA: TGTGCCAGCAGCTTGGCGGACAGGGGGCGAGGAATGAACACTGAAGCTTTCTTT. Translated: CASSLADRGRGMNTEAFF.

This sequence joins TRBV30 and TRBJ1-2, with TRBD1 identical over 9 bases. The CDR3 covers 16 residues. Germline trimming cut 3 bases from V and 6 bases from J; bases unmatched to any gene: 14. In germline, CDR1 is GTSNPN, CDR2 SVGIG (reference sequence). The CDR3 region has the DNA TGTGCCTGGAGCCTTCCCGGGGGACAGGGATCTGATGGCTACACCTTC. Translating gives CAWSLPGGQGSDGYTF.

The chain joins TRBV5-1 to TRBJ1-3; tentative D call: TRBD1 (6 bases). Germline CDR1 is SGHRS and CDR2 is YFSETQ. The CDR3 length is 14 residues. V lost 3 bases, J lost 4 bases, and 11 bases lay in between. The CDR3 is CASSSTGYGNTIYF. The CDR3 nucleotides are TGCGCCAGCAGCTCAACAGGGTACGGAAACACCATATATTTT.

The chain joins TRBV18 to TRBJ1-1; possibly TRBD1 for D (6 bases). The V gene's germline CDR1 is KGHSH and CDR2 LQKENI. The CDR3 has 18 amino acids. Trimming removed 3 bases from V and 5 bases from J, with 25 bases in between. The CDR3 sequence: CASSPPVRPGALWTEAFF. CDR3 in DNA: TGTGCCAGCTCACCCCCAGTACGGCCGGGGGCCCTGTGGACTGAAGCTTTCTTT.

The chain uses TRBV7-2 and TRBJ2-1; possibly TRBD2 for D (6 bases). There are 12 residues in the CDR3. The V end was cut by 5 bases, the J end by 7 bases, with 9 bases between. The germline gives CDR1 SGHTA, CDR2 FQGNSA. In DNA, the CDR3 is TGTGCCAGCAGCCCGACTAGTAATGAGCAGTTCTTC. It encodes CASSPTSNEQFF.

J is TRBJ1-2 and V is TRBV2; D perhaps matches TRBD1 (5 bases). This CDR3 comprises 13 residues. Germline V gives CDR1 SNHLY, CDR2 FYNNEI. V was cut by 4 bases and J by 8 bases, with 14 bases left in between. CDR3 in DNA: TGTGCCAGCAGTGCTACTGGGGGATGGGGCTACACCTTC. Translation: CASSATGGWGYTF.

The chain recombines TRBV11-2 with TRBJ2-3; no firm D call. This CDR3 has 14 residues. The ends were cut back, 3 bases at V and 2 bases at J, with 9 bases in the middle. Germline V gene data show CDR1 as SGHAT and CDR2 as FQNNGV. The CDR3 spells CASSFATTTDTQYF. As DNA, the CDR3 is TGTGCCAGCAGCTTCGCCACTACCACAGATACGCAGTATTTT.

The chain combines TRBV27 with TRBJ1-1; D gene ambiguous. CDR1 and CDR2 from the germline V gene are MNHEY and SMNVEV (reference sequence). Trimming left V 3 bases short and J 3 bases short, with 29 bases between. CDR3 size: 20 residues. The CDR3 coding sequence is TGTGCCAGCAGTTTCTGGGCGTTACCTGGGAGAGCGATCTACCACACTGAAGCTTTCTTT. Translated, it gives CASSFWALPGRAIYHTEAFF.

This clone was observed a handful of times. The V gene is TRBV7-6, the J gene TRBJ2-5, with a tentative D call TRBD2 (7 bases). The CDR3 has 16 residues. The germline V and J ends were trimmed by 3 bases and 4 bases, with 18 bases remaining between them. Germline lookup yields CDR1 SGHVS and CDR2 FNYEAQ. CDR3 in DNA: TGTGCCAGCAGCTTGGCCACGACAGGACTAGTAGAGACCCAGTACTTC. Protein: CASSLATTGLVETQYF.

The chain joins TRBV4-1 to TRBJ2-1, with 10 bases lining up with TRBD2. Germline-derived CDR1 and CDR2 are MGHRA and YSYEKL. V was pared by 0 bases and J by 1 base, with 9 bases of the junction left unmatched. The CDR3 is 19 amino acids. The CDR3 protein is CASSQDSLGLAASYNEQFF. Here the CDR3 DNA reads TGCGCCAGCAGCCAAGATTCCCTAGGACTAGCGGCTTCCTACAATGAGCAGTTCTTC.

The J gene is TRBJ2-3, the V gene TRBV7-9; D might be TRBD2 (6 bases). The CDR3 extends over 18 amino acids. Trimming shortened V by 1 base and J by 5 bases, and 22 bases separated the two germline ends. The germline gives CDR1 SEHNR, CDR2 FQNEAQ (reference sequence). Here the CDR3 DNA reads TGTGCCAGCAGCTTAGGGCGCGGGCTAGCGTCCGCCCTAGATACGCAGTATTTT. Translated, it gives CASSLGRGLASALDTQYF.

V usage is TRBV5-4 and J usage is TRBJ2-3; D might be TRBD2 (5 bases). The CDR3 is made up of 16 amino acids. Germline loops: CDR1 SGHNT, CDR2 YYREEE (reference sequence). Trimming shortened V by 5 bases and J by 1 base, and 17 bases separated the two germline ends. CDR3: CASSQGDLAGTDTQYF. CDR3 coding DNA: TGTGCCAGCAGTCAAGGTGATCTAGCAGGCACAGATACGCAGTATTTT. The entire variable domain, with the rest obtained from reference TRBV5-4 and TRBJ2-3, is as follows: ETGVTQSPTHLIKTRGQQVTLRCSSQSGHNTVSWYQQALGQGPQFIFQYYREEENGRGNFPPRFSGLQFPNYSSELNVNALELDDSALYLCASSQGDLAGTDTQYFGPGTRLTVL.

This clone is large. The rearrangement links TRBV21-1 to TRBJ1-6. TRBV21-1 is tagged as a pseudogene. The CDR3 covers 17 residues. The CDR3 sequence is CASSKDRRGRYNSPLHF. CDR3 DNA sequence: TGTGCCAGCAGCAAGGACCGCCGAGGGAGATATAATTCACCCCTCCACTTT.

The chain has TRBV5-6 and TRBJ2-2, with a tentative D call TRBD2 (5 bases). The CDR3 totals 16 residues. Germline CDR1 SGHDT, CDR2 YYEEEE. Trimming cost V 5 bases and J 0 bases, with 14 bases left between them. The CDR3 region is CASSSRVRANTGELFF. Here the CDR3 DNA reads TGTGCCAGCAGTTCTAGGGTGAGGGCGAACACCGGGGAGCTGTTTTTT.

The chain employs TRBV2 and TRBJ2-3, with D possibly TRBD1 on 6 matching bases. Germline lookup yields CDR1 SNHLY and CDR2 FYNNEI. Trimming took off 1 base at V and 3 bases at J, with 14 bases between the two ends. The CDR3 totals 16 residues. The CDR3 coding sequence is TGTGCCAGCAGTGAAGGGGAAACAGGGATTACAGATACGCAGTATTTT. It codes for CASSEGETGITDTQYF.

This clone has only one observation. V gene TRBV11-2 combines with J gene TRBJ1-6, with D perhaps matching TRBD1 (5 bases). CDR3 length: 17 residues. Trimming removed 0 bases at V and 9 bases at J, with 18 bases between. Germline V gives CDR1 SGHAT, CDR2 FQNNGV. This chain's CDR3 is CASSLDPGGWDGSPLHF. The CDR3 nucleotides read TGTGCCAGCAGCTTAGATCCTGGGGGTTGGGATGGTTCACCCCTCCACTTT.